The 8 T cell receptor beta chains below come from one sample, sequenced in a study of blood T cells in healthy people across ages. A second PCR of roughly 7 to 11 cycles used a sample-barcoded 5' primer and a J-beta primer mix. In TCRdb, the 5' RACE reads were re-called with MiXCR into one record per CDR3 protein. The sample has 1.8 million or so distinct CDR3 sequences, 35% to 50% seen once. Source material: blood. The receptors originated from a human donor in good health.

This chain connects TRBV7-9 to TRBJ1-1; D ambiguous. The ends were cut back, 4 bases at V and 9 bases at J, with 15 bases in the middle. Germline V gives CDR1 SEHNR, CDR2 FQNEAQ (reference sequence). This CDR3 is built from 13 residues. The CDR3 DNA reads as TGTGCCAGCAGCTCGAGACTAGGAGGGAAAGCTTTCTTT. Protein: CASSSRLGGKAFF.

The J gene is TRBJ1-5, the V gene TRBV5-6, with D possibly being TRBD1 (6 bases). The CDR3 totals 15 residues. The germline V gene has CDR1 SGHDT and CDR2 YYEEEE. Trimming took 4 bases from V and 3 from J, leaving 14 bases between them. CDR3 DNA: TGTGCCAGCAGCAGCCTGGGACACCTCAATCAGCCCCAGCATTTT. Translating gives CASSSLGHLNQPQHF.

A few counts support this clonotype. The chain is built from TRBV2 and TRBJ2-1; no definite D call. The V and J ends lost 9 bases and 6 bases respectively, with 12 bases between them. The CDR3 has 12 residues. CDR1 SNHLY and CDR2 FYNNEI come from the germline V gene. CDR3 sequence reads: CASGITANEQFF. DNA of the CDR3: TGTGCCAGTGGGATAACGGCCAATGAGCAGTTCTTC.

This chain uses TRBV19 with TRBJ2-3; D is ambiguous. Trimming removed 10 bases at V and 3 bases at J, with 14 bases between. This CDR3 is 13 amino acids long. Germline V gene lookup returns CDR1 LNHDA and CDR2 SQIVND (reference sequence). This CDR3 is CATAPLRTDTQYF. In nucleotides, the CDR3 is TGTGCCACCGCCCCCCTGAGGACAGATACGCAGTATTTT. The full variable domain, with the rest looked up from reference TRBV19 and TRBJ2-3, is DGGITQSPKYLFRKEGQNVTLSCEQNLNHDAMYWYRQDPGQGLRLIYYSQIVNDFQKGDIAEGYSVSREKKESFPLTVTSAQKNPTAFYLCATAPLRTDTQYFGPGTRLTVL.

A few counts support this clonotype. The chain links TRBV28 to TRBJ1-4; D remains unclear. This CDR3 spans 11 amino acids. Trimming stripped 5 bases from V and 4 bases from J, with 2 bases between. CDR1 is MDHEN, CDR2 SYDVKM, per germline. The CDR3 reads CASSINEKLFF. In DNA, the CDR3 is TGTGCCAGCAGTATTAATGAAAAACTGTTTTTT. The entire variable domain, with the rest obtained from reference TRBV28 and TRBJ1-4, is as follows: DVKVTQSSRYLVKRTGEKVFLECVQDMDHENMFWYRQDPGLGLRLIYFSYDVKMKEKGDIPEGYSVSREKKERFSLILESASTNQTSMYLCASSINEKLFFGSGTQLSVL.

The chain joins TRBV27 to TRBJ2-2; 10 bases are a match to TRBD1. The CDR3 contains 16 residues. Trimming removed 10 bases from V and 3 bases from J; junction bases left unmatched: 11. CDR1 and CDR2 from the germline V gene are MNHEY and SMNVEV (reference sequence). The CDR3 DNA reads as TGTGCCACCTCAGAAGACAGGGGGCTAGACACCGGGGAGCTGTTTTTT. Encoded protein: CATSEDRGLDTGELFF.

This clonotype was seen a few times. J is TRBJ2-7 and V is TRBV10-3; the D is unclear. This CDR3 is built from 13 residues. V lost 2 bases to trimming and J lost 7 bases, with 12 bases between them. Per the germline V gene, CDR1 is ENHRY and CDR2 is SYGVKD. CDR3 sequence reads: CAISEAGTEEQYF. The CDR3 DNA is TGTGCCATCAGTGAGGCCGGAACAGAAGAGCAGTACTTC.

As to this clonotype: One end of the junction fails to match germline, which may point to a read error. J is TRBJ2-7 and V is TRBV7-2; D tentatively fits TRBD1 or TRBD2 (5 bases each). The germline CDR1 and CDR2 sequences are SGHTA and FQGNSA. The CDR3 consists of 15 residues. The CDR3 DNA sequence: TGCGCCAGCAGCTTAGGGGACGGACACCTATACGAGCAGTACTTC. Translated, it gives CASSLGDGHLYEQYF.